The 32 T cell receptor beta chains in this list originate from one sample, sequenced in a study of naive and memory T cell subsets. Four PCR rounds used nested alpha and beta constant region primers plus the SP2 primer. TCRdb reprocessed the 5' RACE reads with MiXCR, giving one entry per CDR3 protein. The table lists more than 50,000 distinct CDR3 sequences, approximately 7.2% of them singletons, with roughly 9.7% in the top ten. The library had UMIs added by 3' ligation of an oligonucleotide to TCR cDNA. These receptors were taken from a male donor in good health.

The rearrangement joins TRBV5-1 to TRBJ2-3, with 8 positions matching TRBD1. The trim removed 5 bases at V and 1 base at J, leaving 12 bases unmatched. Germline CDR1 SGHRS, CDR2 YFSETQ. The CDR3 runs 17 residues. The CDR3 sequence: CASRPQTGGSRTDTQYF. In DNA, the CDR3 is TGCGCCAGCAGGCCCCAAACAGGGGGGTCCCGCACAGATACGCAGTATTTT.

This clonotype occurred many times. The chain carries TRBV5-1 and TRBJ2-1, with 7 bases that match TRBD2. The V and J ends lost 6 bases and 8 bases, in that order; junction bases with no gene match: 8. The CDR3 has 13 amino acids. CDR1 is SGHRS and CDR2 is YFSETQ in the germline V gene. The CDR3 protein is CASTRGEGDEQFF. In DNA form, the CDR3 reads TGCGCCAGCACACGCGGGGAGGGCGATGAGCAGTTCTTC.

This clonotype has more than one count but fewer than ten. This rearrangement joins TRBV7-9 to TRBJ2-2, with 7 positions matching TRBD1. J was trimmed by 7 bases and V by 5 bases; bases with no gene match: 10. The germline CDR1 and CDR2 sequences are SEHNR and FQNEAQ (reference sequence). The CDR3 is 15 amino acids. The CDR3 nucleotides read TGTGCCAGCAGCCCCCGGGACAGACAAATCGGGGAGCTGTTTTTT. Protein sequence: CASSPRDRQIGELFF.

The sample holds many counts of this clonotype. The chain has TRBV5-5 and TRBJ1-5, with D maybe TRBD1 (6 bases). V gave up 0 bases and J gave up 0 bases, with 10 bases separating them. The germline V gene has CDR1 SGHKS and CDR2 YYEKEE (reference sequence). CDR3 length equals 16 residues. The CDR3 reads CASSLAPGVSNQPQHF. CDR3 bases: TGTGCCAGCAGCTTGGCCCCAGGGGTTAGCAATCAGCCCCAGCATTTT.

This clonotype was found many times. The J gene is TRBJ1-2, the V gene TRBV27; maybe TRBD1 (6 bases). Germline CDR1 MNHEY, CDR2 SMNVEV (reference sequence). CDR3 size: 14 residues. V was trimmed by 4 bases and J by 2 bases, leaving 11 bases between them. The CDR3 nucleotides are TGTGCCAGCAGTTCCACAGGGACAAACTATGGCTACACCTTC. Its translation: CASSSTGTNYGYTF.

This clonotype has ten or more counts. This chain uses TRBV27 with TRBJ1-5, with D perhaps TRBD1 (5 bases). Per germline, CDR1 MNHEY and CDR2 SMNVEV (reference sequence). This CDR3 has 19 residues. V shed 2 bases and J shed 0 bases, with 20 bases lying between them. CDR3 in amino acids: CASSLRSYGGVYSNQPQHF. In DNA form, the CDR3 reads TGTGCCAGCAGTTTACGGAGTTACGGAGGGGTGTATAGCAATCAGCCCCAGCATTTT.

This clonotype was seen at least ten times. The genes are TRBV20-1 and TRBJ2-5, with 8 bases fitting TRBD2. The CDR3 sequence is 15 residues long. Germline values: CDR1 DFQATT, CDR2 SNEGSKA (reference sequence). V was pared by 0 bases and J by 1 base, with 4 bases of the junction left unmatched. CDR3 coding DNA: TGCAGTGCTAGAGATGCGGGAGGCTCCCAAGAGACCCAGTACTTC. Residues: CSARDAGGSQETQYF.

The V call is TRBV28, the J call TRBJ1-2; D not certain. Germline CDR1 and CDR2: MDHEN and SYDVKM. CDR3 length equals 13 residues. V was pared by 5 bases and J by 6 bases, with 13 bases between. The CDR3 here is CASSLLFPDGYTF. CDR3 sequence (DNA): TGTGCCAGCAGTCTTTTATTTCCGGATGGCTACACCTTC.

The V gene is TRBV2, the J gene TRBJ2-7, with TRBD1 as a possible D gene (5 bases). The V end was cut by 5 bases, the J end by 0 bases, with 23 bases between. There are 18 residues in the CDR3. CDR1 and CDR2 (germline): SNHLY, FYNNEI. CDR3 protein: CASSFFLQTGLYSYEQYF. In DNA, the CDR3 is TGTGCCAGCAGTTTTTTCCTTCAAACAGGCCTCTACTCCTACGAGCAGTACTTC.

This clonotype was counted only a few times. V usage is TRBV12-3 or TRBV12-4 and J usage is TRBJ2-7; D call uncertain. With 3 bases removed from V and 3 bases from J, the gap between germline ends came to 9 bases. CDR3 size: 13 residues. CDR3 in DNA: TGTGCCAGCAGTTTGATCCCAAGCTACGAGCAGTACTTC. It yields the protein CASSLIPSYEQYF.

The sample holds a few counts of this clonotype. V is TRBV7-9 and J is TRBJ1-3; D may be TRBD1 (5 bases). The germline V gene encodes CDR1 SEHNR and CDR2 FQNEAQ (reference sequence). This CDR3 spans 16 amino acids. V lost 5 bases, J lost 0 bases, and 14 bases lay in between. In nucleotides, the CDR3 is TGTGCCAGCAGCACAGATTCCGGGACCTCTGGAAACACCATATATTTT. Translation gives CASSTDSGTSGNTIYF.

This clonotype appeared many times. This rearrangement joins TRBV9 to TRBJ2-1; D possibly uses TRBD1 or TRBD2 (5 bases each). CDR1 and CDR2 from the germline V gene are SGDLS and YYNGEE. This CDR3 comprises 15 residues. V lost 3 bases, J lost 1 base, and 11 bases lay in between. In nucleotides, the CDR3 is TGTGCCAGCAGCGCCTTCAGGGAGTCCTACAATGAGCAGTTCTTC. Its protein is CASSAFRESYNEQFF.

This clonotype was counted only a few times. The chain is built from TRBV20-1 and TRBJ1-1; TRBD1 aligns across 10 bases. The CDR3 has 17 amino acids. CDR1 DFQATT and CDR2 SNEGSKA come from the germline V gene (reference sequence). Unmatched junction bases numbered 9, after V lost 2 bases and J lost 0 bases. CDR3 protein: CSARIDRGPLMNTEAFF. The CDR3 coding sequence is TGCAGTGCTAGAATTGACAGGGGGCCTCTTATGAACACTGAAGCTTTCTTT.

This clonotype has just a few counts. J is TRBJ1-1 and V is TRBV14; D unresolved. This CDR3 contains 15 residues. The V gene lost 0 bases and the J gene lost 0 bases, with 8 bases spanning the gap. CDR1 is SGHDN, CDR2 FVKESK, per germline. The CDR3 spells CASSQDSFMNTEAFF. The CDR3 DNA reads TGTGCCAGCAGCCAAGACAGTTTTATGAACACTGAAGCTTTCTTT.

This clonotype came up many times. The gene calls are TRBV6-5 and TRBJ2-1; the match to TRBD2 covers 10 bases. Germline-derived CDR1 and CDR2 are MNHEY and SVGAGI. Trimming cost V 0 bases and J 5 bases; bases outside gene matches: 4. The CDR3 covers 16 residues. The CDR3 nucleotides are TGTGCCAGCAGTTACTCGAGCGGGAGGGCACACAATGAGCAGTTCTTC. It yields the protein CASSYSSGRAHNEQFF.

The CDR3 is CASRFVGRDTEAFF. The CDR3 coding sequence is TGTGCCAGCAGGTTCGTGGGTAGAGACACTGAAGCTTTCTTT. The chain is built from TRBV5-6 and TRBJ1-1; D unclear. The ends were cut back, 5 bases at V and 3 bases at J, with 14 bases in the middle. CDR3 size: 14 residues. Per the germline V gene, CDR1 is SGHDT and CDR2 is YYEEEE.

This sequence joins TRBV6-2 or TRBV6-3 and TRBJ1-2; D gene ambiguous. The CDR3 sequence is 14 residues long. CDR1 is MNHEY and CDR2 is SVGEGT in the germline V gene. V was trimmed by 7 bases and J by 4 bases, leaving 16 bases between them. Here the CDR3 DNA reads TGTGCCAGCAACGAGGGTGGAGGGTCCTATGGCTACACCTTC. It specifies CASNEGGGSYGYTF.

This clonotype was observed a few times. V usage is TRBV29-1 and J usage is TRBJ2-3; 7 bases fit TRBD2. In germline, CDR1 is SQVTM, CDR2 ANQGSEA. J was trimmed by 3 bases and V by 0 bases; bases with no gene match: 3. The CDR3 loop spans 14 amino acids. The CDR3 loop reads CSVEEREWTDTQYF. Written as DNA, the CDR3 is TGCAGCGTTGAAGAGCGGGAGTGGACAGATACGCAGTATTTT.

Only a few counts were recorded for this clonotype. The chain is built from TRBV20-1 and TRBJ1-2; no definite D call. Germline V lookup: CDR1 DFQATT, CDR2 SNEGSKA (reference sequence). CDR3 length equals 11 residues. The CDR3 reads CILYANYGYTF. Written as DNA, the CDR3 is TGCATTTTATATGCTAACTATGGCTACACCTTC.

This clonotype was counted at least ten times. This chain uses TRBV29-1 with TRBJ2-1; 11 bases map to TRBD2. The V gene end was trimmed by 0 bases and the J gene end by 4 bases; junction bases not matched to a gene: 5. Germline CDR1 SQVTM, CDR2 ANQGSEA. CDR3 size: 16 residues. CDR3 loop: CSVEDPSGRYYNEQFF. For the CDR3, the DNA is TGCAGCGTTGAAGATCCTAGCGGGAGGTATTACAATGAGCAGTTCTTC.

The chain links TRBV20-1 to TRBJ1-1; D is ambiguous. The CDR3 covers 11 residues. CDR1 and CDR2 (germline): DFQATT, SNEGSKA (reference sequence). V lost 6 bases to trimming and J lost 6 bases, with 11 bases between them. In DNA form, the CDR3 reads TGCAGTGCCCCGGTTCCCCCTGAAGCTTTCTTT. Encoded protein: CSAPVPPEAFF.

This clonotype was observed a few times. The CDR3 region is CASSLSTPGGFESETQYF. The CDR3 coding sequence is TGTGCCAGCAGCTTAAGTACCCCCGGCGGTTTTGAGTCAGAGACCCAGTACTTC. The chain links TRBV7-2 to TRBJ2-5, with D uncertain. Trimming took off 2 bases at V and 4 bases at J, with 23 bases between the two ends. The CDR3 has 18 amino acids. Looked up from germline, CDR1 is SGHTA and CDR2 is FQGNSA. Drawing the rest from reference TRBV7-2 and TRBJ2-5, the complete variable domain is GAGVSQSPSNKVTEKGKDVELRCDPISGHTALYWYRQSLGQGLEFLIYFQGNSAPDKSGLPSDRFSAERTGGSVSTLTIQRTQQEDSAVYLCASSLSTPGGFESETQYFGPGTRLLVL.

This sequence joins TRBV20-1 and TRBJ2-3; either TRBD1 or TRBD2 may fit D (5 bases each). The CDR3 extends over 15 amino acids. Germline values: CDR1 DFQATT, CDR2 SNEGSKA (reference sequence). Trimming stripped 6 bases from V and 1 base from J, with 17 bases between. The CDR3 spells CSAGIRDGGTDTQYF. The CDR3 DNA sequence: TGCAGTGCCGGGATCCGGGACGGCGGCACAGATACGCAGTATTTT.

The chain joins TRBV6-5 to TRBJ2-7; tentatively, D is TRBD2 (5 bases). This CDR3 contains 13 residues. Germline V gene lookup returns CDR1 MNHEY and CDR2 SVGAGI. The V end lost 7 bases, the J end lost 4 bases, and 14 bases lay between the germline ends. DNA for the CDR3: TGTGCCAGCACCAACACGGGCGGGTACGAGCAGTACTTC. Its translation: CASTNTGGYEQYF.

The chain carries TRBV7-6 and TRBJ2-3; no clear D gene. CDR3 size: 12 residues. With 5 bases removed from V and 1 base from J, the gap between germline ends came to 4 bases. In germline, CDR1 is SGHVS, CDR2 FNYEAQ. The chain's CDR3 is CASSEGTDTQYF. The DNA for the CDR3 is TGTGCCAGCAGCGAGGGCACAGATACGCAGTATTTT.

As concerns this clonotype: A much larger clone lies a single base off, so this may be a read error. The chain couples TRBV7-8 to TRBJ1-6; D call uncertain. The CDR3 extends over 13 amino acids. CDR1 and CDR2 from the germline V gene are SGHVS and FQNEAQ. DNA for the CDR3: TGTGCCAGCAGCCCCATACCGGGTCCACCCCTCTACTTT. Its protein product is CASSPIPGPPLYF.

This clonotype was seen many times. This rearrangement joins TRBV6-5 to TRBJ2-7; 7 nucleotides match TRBD1. The CDR3 runs to 13 residues. Germline lookup yields CDR1 MNHEY and CDR2 SVGAGI. V shed 6 bases and J 4 bases; nucleotides not matched to a gene: 6. CDR3 loop: CASRYGQDYEQYF. In DNA form, the CDR3 reads TGTGCCAGCAGATACGGACAGGATTACGAGCAGTACTTC.

The chain is built from TRBV4-1 and TRBJ2-5, with TRBD2 matching 11 bases. Germline CDR1 is MGHRA and CDR2 is YSYEKL. The CDR3 sequence is 16 residues long. J gave up 2 bases and V 3 bases, and 5 bases lay outside the gene matches. CDR3 loop: CASSHHGTSGQETQYF. The CDR3 region has the DNA TGCGCCAGCAGCCACCACGGGACTAGCGGACAAGAGACCCAGTACTTC.

This clonotype was seen ten or more times. The chain links TRBV27 to TRBJ2-2; TRBD2 is a possible D gene (6 bases). From germline, CDR1 is MNHEY and CDR2 SMNVEV (reference sequence). The CDR3 covers 14 residues. Between the trimmed V and J ends, which lost 3 bases and 6 bases, there was a span of 11 bases. The CDR3 nucleotides are TGTGCCAGCAGTTTGGCTAGCGATGCCGGGGAGCTGTTTTTT. Its translation: CASSLASDAGELFF.

V is TRBV6-5 and J is TRBJ1-5; D unresolved. The CDR3 is 14 amino acids. Germline-derived CDR1 and CDR2 are MNHEY and SVGAGI. V gave up 4 bases and J gave up 0 bases, with 7 bases separating them. CDR3 bases: TGTGCCAGCAGTTCCATCTATAGCAATCAGCCCCAGCATTTT. This encodes CASSSIYSNQPQHF.

This chain uses TRBV14 with TRBJ2-1; TRBD2 might be the D (6 bases). The CDR3 is 16 amino acids. The germline V gene encodes CDR1 SGHDN and CDR2 FVKESK. V shed 0 bases and J shed 2 bases, with 11 bases lying between them. CDR3 DNA: TGTGCCAGCAGCCAAGAGGGGGGAACGCCCTACAATGAGCAGTTCTTC. This gives the protein CASSQEGGTPYNEQFF.

The V gene is TRBV5-1, the J gene TRBJ2-7; weak D call: TRBD1 (5 bases). V lost 4 bases to trimming and J lost 4 bases, with 21 bases between them. CDR3 length: 16 amino acids. The V gene's germline CDR1 is SGHRS and CDR2 YFSETQ. CDR3 sequence (DNA): TGCGCCAGCAGCCCCCCCCAAGTGACAGACCAGTACGAGCAGTACTTC. Protein: CASSPPQVTDQYEQYF. The whole variable domain, remainder taken from reference TRBV5-1 and TRBJ2-7, is KAGVTQTPRYLIKTRGQQVTLSCSPISGHRSVSWYQQTPGQGLQFLFEYFSETQRNKGNFPGRFSGRQFSNSRSEMNVSTLELGDSALYLCASSPPQVTDQYEQYFGPGTRLTVT.